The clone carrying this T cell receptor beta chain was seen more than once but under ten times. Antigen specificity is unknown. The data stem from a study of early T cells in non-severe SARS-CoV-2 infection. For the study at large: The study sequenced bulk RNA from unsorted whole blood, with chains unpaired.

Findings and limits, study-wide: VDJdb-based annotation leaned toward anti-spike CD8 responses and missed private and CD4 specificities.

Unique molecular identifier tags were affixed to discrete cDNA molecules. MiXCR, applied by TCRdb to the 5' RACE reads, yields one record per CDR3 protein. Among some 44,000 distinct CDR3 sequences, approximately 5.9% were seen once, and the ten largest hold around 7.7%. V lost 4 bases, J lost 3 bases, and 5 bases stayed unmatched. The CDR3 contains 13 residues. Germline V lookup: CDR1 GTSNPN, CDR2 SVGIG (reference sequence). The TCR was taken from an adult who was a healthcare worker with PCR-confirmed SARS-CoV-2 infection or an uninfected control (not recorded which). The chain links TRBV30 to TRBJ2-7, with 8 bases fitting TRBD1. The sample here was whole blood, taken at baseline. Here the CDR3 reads CAWKGGQGYEQYF. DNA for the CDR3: TGTGCCTGGAAAGGAGGACAGGGCTACGAGCAGTACTTC.